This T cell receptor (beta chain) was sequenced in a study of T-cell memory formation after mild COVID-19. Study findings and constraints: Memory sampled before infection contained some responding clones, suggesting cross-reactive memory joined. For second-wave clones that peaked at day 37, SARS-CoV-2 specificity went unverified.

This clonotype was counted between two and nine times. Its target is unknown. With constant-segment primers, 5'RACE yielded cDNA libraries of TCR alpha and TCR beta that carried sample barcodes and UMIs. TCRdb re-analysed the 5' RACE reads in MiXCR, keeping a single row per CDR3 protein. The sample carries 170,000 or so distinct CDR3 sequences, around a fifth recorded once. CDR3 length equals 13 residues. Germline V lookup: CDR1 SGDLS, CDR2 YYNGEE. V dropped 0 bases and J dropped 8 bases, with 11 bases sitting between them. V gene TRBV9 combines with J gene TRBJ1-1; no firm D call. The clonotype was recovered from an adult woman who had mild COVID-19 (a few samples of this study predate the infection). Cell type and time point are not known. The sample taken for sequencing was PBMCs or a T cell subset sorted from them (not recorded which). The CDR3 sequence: CASSVVGRSEAFF. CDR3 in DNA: TGTGCCAGCAGCGTAGTTGGACGATCCGAAGCTTTCTTT.